The present T cell receptor (beta chain) was sequenced within a study of blood T cell repertoires in COVID-19. Germline trimming cut 6 bases from V and 5 bases from J; bases unmatched to any gene: 9. Germline CDR1 and CDR2: LGHNA and YNFKEQ. The CDR3 contains 16 residues. The sample holds one count of this clone. Here immunoSEQ multiplex PCR was the method, and the copy in TCRdb shows in-frame clones only, minus some. The table includes around 65,000 clones, approximately 79% detected once. The V call is TRBV4-2, the J call TRBJ2-5, with 13 bases lining up with TRBD2. This clonotype was obtained from a human donor in a cohort sampled during active COVID-19. The specimen was peripheral blood. The CDR3 is CASRDGTSGTGETQYF. The CDR3 DNA is TGTGCCAGCAGGGACGGGACTAGCGGGACCGGGGAGACCCAGTACTTC.